Sequencing of this TCR beta chain was carried out in a study of blood T cell repertoires in COVID-19. In the study overall: T cells, B-cell-depleted T cells, or PBMCs provided the cDNA or gDNA that served as material.

CDR1 SGDLS and CDR2 YYNGEE come from the germline V gene. V was clipped by 2 bases and J by 6 bases; unmatched bases: 8. The CDR3 contains 16 residues. Profiled with immunoSEQ multiplex PCR; TCRdb holds only in-frame clones, not every one. The sample yields around 160,000 clones, 85% to 90% seen once. The specimen sequenced was peripheral blood. The rearrangement uses TRBV9 and TRBJ2-3; 11 bases match TRBD2. The clonotype originates from a man aged 18 to 29 with COVID-19, enrolled during active disease. The CDR3 region is CASSVSSGRLADTQYF. The CDR3 bases are TGTGCCAGCAGCGTTTCTAGCGGGAGGCTCGCGGATACGCAGTATTTT.